Listed below are T cell receptor beta chains from one sample, sequenced in a study of T cell changes during pregnancy in multiple sclerosis. Generated by immunoSEQ multiplex PCR, the TCRdb table keeps only in-frame clones and is missing some. The sample shows about 60,000 clones, about 90% of them seen only once. Sequences were derived from CD4+ T cells from peripheral blood mononuclear cells, sampled in the first trimester of pregnancy. These receptors came from a female donor with multiple sclerosis, enrolled in a pregnancy study. Both conserved end residues are part of each CDR3. The order of the fields is clone size, V gene, J gene, D gene, CDR3 DNA, CDR3 protein. A D gene is named only where the DNA matches it firmly. Expanded clones are given a class, and other clones once, few, many or no size at all.

clone size: NA; V gene: TRBV18; J gene: TRBJ1-1; D gene: NA; CDR3 DNA: TGTGCCACCCGGACACAAGGGAGGGACCTTGAAGCTTTCTTT; CDR3 protein: CATRTQGRDLEAFF
clone size: many; V gene: TRBV4-2; J gene: TRBJ2-3; D gene: NA; CDR3 DNA: TGTGCCAGCAGCCAAGGAACCGGGACTAGCACAGATACGCAGTATTTT; CDR3 protein: CASSQGTGTSTDTQYF
clone size: NA; V gene: TRBV5-8; J gene: TRBJ1-6; D gene: NA; CDR3 DNA: TGTGCCAGCAGCCACCGGGAGTATAATTCACCCCTCCACTTT; CDR3 protein: CASSHREYNSPLHF
clone size: NA; V gene: TRBV7-2; J gene: TRBJ2-7; D gene: TRBD2; CDR3 DNA: TGTGCCAGCAGCCAGACTAGCGGGGGGGCGTACGAGCAGTACTTC; CDR3 protein: CASSQTSGGAYEQYF
clone size: NA; V gene: TRBV6-1; J gene: TRBJ2-7; D gene: TRBD1; CDR3 DNA: TGTGCCAGCAGTCCTCGGAGGACAGGATCGGTCGAGCAGTACTTC; CDR3 protein: CASSPRRTGSVEQYF
clone size: NA; V gene: TRBV5-8; J gene: TRBJ2-3; D gene: NA; CDR3 DNA: TGTGCCAGCAGCTTGCAGGGCACAGATACGCAGTATTTT; CDR3 protein: CASSLQGTDTQYF
clone size: once; V gene: TRBV6-6; J gene: TRBJ2-3; D gene: NA; CDR3 DNA: TGTGCCAGCAGAACAACAAGCACAGATACGCAGTATTTT; CDR3 protein: CASRTTSTDTQYF
clone size: NA; V gene: TRBV6-1; J gene: TRBJ2-3; D gene: NA; CDR3 DNA: TGTGCCAGCAGTACAGGGACCCTCGGGACAGATACGCAGTATTTT; CDR3 protein: CASSTGTLGTDTQYF
clone size: NA; V gene: TRBV6-5; J gene: TRBJ1-2; D gene: TRBD1; CDR3 DNA: TGTGCCAGCAAGCAGGGGGGATCTTTAGGTGGCTACACCTTC; CDR3 protein: CASKQGGSLGGYTF
clone size: NA; V gene: TRBV19; J gene: TRBJ1-5; D gene: TRBD1; CDR3 DNA: TGTGCTAGTAGGACAGGACCAAGTAGCAATCAGCCCCAGCATTTT; CDR3 protein: CASRTGPSSNQPQHF
clone size: NA; V gene: TRBV5-4; J gene: TRBJ1-6; D gene: NA; CDR3 DNA: TGTGCCAGCAGCTCCGGGACGGGGAGGTCTAATTCACCCCTCCACTTT; CDR3 protein: CASSSGTGRSNSPLHF
clone size: NA; V gene: TRBV7-9; J gene: TRBJ1-1; D gene: NA; CDR3 DNA: TGTGCCAGCAGCCTTCAGGTTTCGAACACTGAAGCTTTCTTT; CDR3 protein: CASSLQVSNTEAFF
clone size: NA; V gene: TRBV14; J gene: TRBJ1-1; D gene: NA; CDR3 DNA: TGTGCCAGCAGCCAAGATCTCGGGGGGGAAGCTTTCTTT; CDR3 protein: CASSQDLGGEAFF
clone size: NA; V gene: TRBV18; J gene: TRBJ1-1; D gene: NA; CDR3 DNA: TGTGCCAGCTCACCACTCTATCAGGCTAACACTGAAGCTTTCTTT; CDR3 protein: CASSPLYQANTEAFF
clone size: NA; V gene: TRBV6-5; J gene: TRBJ1-2; D gene: NA; CDR3 DNA: TGTGCCAGCAGTTATTCTGACAGGCCGTCTCTGGGCTACACCTTC; CDR3 protein: CASSYSDRPSLGYTF
clone size: NA; V gene: TRBV7-6; J gene: TRBJ2-5; D gene: TRBD2; CDR3 DNA: TGTGCCAGCAGCTTAGGTGTGGCGGGAGGGGGCCAAGAGACCCAGTACTTC; CDR3 protein: CASSLGVAGGGQETQYF
clone size: once; V gene: TRBV9; J gene: TRBJ2-2; D gene: NA; CDR3 DNA: TGTGCCAGCAGCGTAACGGGACAAGCTTTAATCGGGGAGCTGTTTTTT; CDR3 protein: CASSVTGQALIGELFF
clone size: NA; V gene: TRBV2; J gene: TRBJ1-2; D gene: TRBD1; CDR3 DNA: TGTGCCAGCAGTGCTCGGACAGGGACTAACTATGGCTACACCTTC; CDR3 protein: CASSARTGTNYGYTF
clone size: NA; V gene: TRBV18; J gene: TRBJ1-5; D gene: NA; CDR3 DNA: TGTGCCAGCTCAACGGACATTAATCAGCCCCAGCATTTT; CDR3 protein: CASSTDINQPQHF
clone size: NA; V gene: TRBV7-8; J gene: TRBJ1-1; D gene: NA; CDR3 DNA: TGTGCCAGCAGCGTTGGAGGGGACACTGAAGCTTTCTTT; CDR3 protein: CASSVGGDTEAFF
clone size: NA; V gene: TRBV19; J gene: TRBJ2-3; D gene: TRBD2; CDR3 DNA: TGTGCCAGTAGTATGTTTGGGCCCGGGACTAAGGACACAGATACGCAGTATTTT; CDR3 protein: CASSMFGPGTKDTDTQYF
clone size: NA; V gene: TRBV27; J gene: TRBJ2-4; D gene: NA; CDR3 DNA: TGTGCCAGCAGTCTGAACAGGATCGACATTCAGTACTTC; CDR3 protein: CASSLNRIDIQYF
clone size: few; V gene: TRBV5-4; J gene: TRBJ2-2; D gene: TRBD2; CDR3 DNA: TGTGCCAGCAGCTTCAAGCTAGCGGGGGGGTTAACCGGGGAGCTGTTTTTT; CDR3 protein: CASSFKLAGGLTGELFF
clone size: NA; V gene: TRBV5-6; J gene: TRBJ1-4; D gene: NA; CDR3 DNA: TGTGCCACCGAGGAATATGGGAATGAAAAACTGTTTTTT; CDR3 protein: CATEEYGNEKLFF
clone size: once; V gene: TRBV11-3; J gene: TRBJ2-6; D gene: TRBD2; CDR3 DNA: TGTGCCAGCAGCCCCGGGGGGGCTGGGGCCAACGTCCTGACTTTC; CDR3 protein: CASSPGGAGANVLTF
clone size: NA; V gene: TRBV4-3; J gene: TRBJ1-2; D gene: TRBD1; CDR3 DNA: TGCGCCAGCAGCCAGGCGGGACAGGTTCTCCATGGCTACACCTTC; CDR3 protein: CASSQAGQVLHGYTF
clone size: NA; V gene: TRBV19; J gene: TRBJ1-1; D gene: TRBD1; CDR3 DNA: TGTGCCAGTAGTACGACAGGGGGCACTGAAGCTTTCTTT; CDR3 protein: CASSTTGGTEAFF
clone size: NA; V gene: TRBV19; J gene: TRBJ2-7; D gene: TRBD2; CDR3 DNA: TGTGCCAGTAGTGAAGCGGGGGGCTTAGCCTACGAGCAGTACTTC; CDR3 protein: CASSEAGGLAYEQYF
clone size: NA; V gene: TRBV7-8; J gene: TRBJ2-5; D gene: NA; CDR3 DNA: TGTGCCAGCAGCCGTTTTGAGACCCAGTACTTC; CDR3 protein: CASSRFETQYF
clone size: once; V gene: TRBV2; J gene: TRBJ2-3; D gene: TRBD1; CDR3 DNA: TGTGCCAGCAGCGAGGACAGGGGCACAGATACGCAGTATTTT; CDR3 protein: CASSEDRGTDTQYF
clone size: NA; V gene: TRBV7-2; J gene: TRBJ1-5; D gene: TRBD1; CDR3 DNA: TGTGCCAGCTCAAGGACAGGGTCACAGCCCCAGCATTTT; CDR3 protein: CASSRTGSQPQHF
clone size: NA; V gene: TRBV19; J gene: TRBJ2-2; D gene: NA; CDR3 DNA: TGTGCCAGTAGTATGGGATCCATAAGGGGGACCGGGGAGCTGTTTTTT; CDR3 protein: CASSMGSIRGTGELFF
clone size: NA; V gene: TRBV5-4; J gene: TRBJ2-1; D gene: TRBD1; CDR3 DNA: TGTGCCAGCAGCGTACAGGGGGCTTCTTACAATGAGCAGTTCTTC; CDR3 protein: CASSVQGASYNEQFF
clone size: NA; V gene: TRBV5-6; J gene: TRBJ1-2; D gene: NA; CDR3 DNA: TGTGCCAGCAGCTTGGTCCAGGGCCGGACCTATGGCTACACCTTC; CDR3 protein: CASSLVQGRTYGYTF
clone size: NA; V gene: TRBV2; J gene: TRBJ1-5; D gene: NA; CDR3 DNA: TGTGCCAGCAGCCCCAGGGCAGGTCTCGGCAATCAGCCCCAGCATTTT; CDR3 protein: CASSPRAGLGNQPQHF